One sample yielded the 32 T cell receptor beta chains listed below, sequenced in a study of regulatory T cells in long-lasting Graves disease. Assembly of TCR beta libraries relied on iRepertoire HTBI primers together with Arm-PCR of CDR3 regions. TCRdb re-derived calls from the multiplex PCR reads in MiXCR, one entry per CDR3 protein. The sample contains 200,000 to 250,000 distinct CDR3 sequences, 20% to 25% of which appear only once. Time point noted: newly diagnosed GD, antithyroid drugs for less than 3 months. TCR sequences were obtained from RNA taken from PBMCs. The specimen comprised peripheral blood mononuclear cells (PBMCs), sampled at new diagnosis, from a patient treated with antithyroid drugs. The receptors stem from a female donor with Graves disease.

The chain employs TRBV24-1 and TRBJ2-5; tentatively, D is TRBD2 (7 bases). The CDR3 consists of 15 residues. The germline V gene encodes CDR1 KGHDR and CDR2 SFDVKD. The V and J ends lost 10 bases and 2 bases respectively, with 19 bases between them. The CDR3 nucleotides are TGTGCCACAGGGGGGGGTCTACGCCAGCAAGAGACCCAGTACTTC. The encoded protein is CATGGGLRQQETQYF.

This clonotype showed up many times. The rearrangement links TRBV2 to TRBJ2-1; TRBD2 agrees at 8 bases. The germline gives CDR1 SNHLY, CDR2 FYNNEI. This CDR3 has 14 residues. J gave up 9 bases and V 4 bases, and 8 bases lay outside the gene matches. The CDR3: CASSGLATASEQFF. CDR3 coding DNA: TGTGCCAGCAGTGGACTAGCGACCGCCAGTGAGCAGTTCTTC. Full variable domain (remainder filled in from reference TRBV2 and TRBJ2-1): EPEVTQTPSHQVTQMGQEVILRCVPISNHLYFYWYRQILGQKVEFLVSFYNNEISEKSEIFDDQFSVERPDGSNFTLKIRSTKLEDSAMYFCASSGLATASEQFFGPGTRLTVL.

This clonotype was seen at least ten times. The chain links TRBV6-9 to TRBJ1-4, with D unclear. The V end lost 4 bases, the J end lost 8 bases, and 14 bases lay between the germline ends. The CDR3 length is 14 residues. Germline V lookup: CDR1 MNHGY, CDR2 SVAAGI. The CDR3 region is CASSSLTSLEKLFF. The DNA for the CDR3 is TGTGCCAGCAGTTCACTTACCTCACTCGAAAAACTGTTTTTT.

At least ten counts were recorded for this clonotype. This chain uses TRBV29-1 with TRBJ1-2, with no clear D. The CDR3 length is 13 residues. Trimming pared 6 bases from V and 4 bases from J, leaving 15 bases between. CDR1 and CDR2 (germline): SQVTM, ANQGSEA. This CDR3 reads CSVDVRAGYGYTF. The CDR3, as DNA: TGCAGCGTGGATGTGCGGGCTGGCTATGGCTACACCTTC.

Many counts were recorded for this clonotype. In DNA form, the CDR3 reads TGTGCCAGCAGTTACTCGGACACCTCAAGCACAGATACGCAGTATTTT. It encodes CASSYSDTSSTDTQYF. The V and J genes are TRBV6-2 or TRBV6-3 and TRBJ2-3, with a tentative D call TRBD1 (5 bases). Germline V gives CDR1 MNHEY, CDR2 SVGEGT. The CDR3 is made up of 16 amino acids. The V end lost 0 bases, the J end lost 0 bases, and 10 bases lay between the germline ends.

This clonotype was seen only a few times. The genes are TRBV24-1 and TRBJ2-1, with D possibly called TRBD1 or TRBD2 (5 bases each). This CDR3 comprises 12 residues. With 9 bases removed from V and 8 bases from J, the gap between germline ends came to 13 bases. Looked up from germline, CDR1 is KGHDR and CDR2 is SFDVKD. The CDR3 nucleotides are TGTGCCACCCGTGGGGGTGGGGATGAGCAGTTCTTC. This sequence encodes CATRGGGDEQFF.

The chain combines TRBV3-1 with TRBJ2-2; the match to TRBD2 covers 10 bases. Per germline, CDR1 LGHDT and CDR2 YNNKEL (reference sequence). The CDR3 consists of 17 residues. V lost 1 base to trimming and J lost 1 base; unmatched junction nucleotides: 3. The CDR3 here is CASSQVSSGGNTGELFF. The CDR3 DNA reads as TGTGCCAGCAGCCAAGTATCTAGCGGGGGGAACACCGGGGAGCTGTTTTTT.

In this sample, this clonotype turned up a few times. The chain combines TRBV7-8 with TRBJ2-7; D is unclear. This CDR3 is built from 13 residues. V was pared by 0 bases and J by 9 bases, with 12 bases between. Germline CDR1 reads SGHVS; CDR2 reads FQNEAQ. For the CDR3, the DNA is TGTGCCAGCAGCTTAGCATCCTACCACACGCAGTACTTC. Its protein is CASSLASYHTQYF. Based on the CDR3 plus reference TRBV7-8 and TRBJ2-7, the full variable domain is GAGVSQSPRYKVAKRGQDVALRCDPISGHVSLFWYQQALGQGPEFLTYFQNEAQLDKSGLPSDRFFAERPEGSVSTLKIQRTQQEDSAVYLCASSLASYHTQYFGPGTRLTVT.

This clonotype has ten or more counts. The V and J genes are TRBV6-5 and TRBJ2-5; 10 bases line up with TRBD2. Trimming took 3 bases from V and 2 from J; bases not matched to a gene: 3. CDR1 is MNHEY, CDR2 SVGAGI, per germline. The CDR3 totals 15 residues. The CDR3 bases are TGTGCCAGCAGTTATGGACTAGCGGTACAAGAGACCCAGTACTTC. This gives the protein CASSYGLAVQETQYF.

This clonotype has ten or more counts. The chain employs TRBV20-1 and TRBJ2-2, with D tentatively TRBD1 (5 bases). Looked up from germline, CDR1 is DFQATT and CDR2 is SNEGSKA (reference sequence). CDR3 length equals 12 residues. Trimming shortened V by 6 bases and J by 7 bases, and 12 bases separated the two germline ends. CDR3 in amino acids: CSAMTEIGELFF. DNA of the CDR3: TGCAGTGCAATGACAGAAATCGGGGAGCTGTTTTTT.

This clonotype came up many times. This rearrangement joins TRBV7-8 to TRBJ2-1; D gene unclear. Germline-derived CDR1 and CDR2 are SGHVS and FQNEAQ. The CDR3 sequence is 15 residues long. V shed 3 bases and J shed 0 bases, with 9 bases lying between them. CDR3: CASSLVESSYNEQFF. CDR3 nucleotides: TGTGCCAGCAGCTTGGTTGAGAGCTCCTACAATGAGCAGTTCTTC. Based on the CDR3 plus reference TRBV7-8 and TRBJ2-1, the full variable domain is GAGVSQSPRYKVAKRGQDVALRCDPISGHVSLFWYQQALGQGPEFLTYFQNEAQLDKSGLPSDRFFAERPEGSVSTLKIQRTQQEDSAVYLCASSLVESSYNEQFFGPGTRLTVL.

This clonotype turned up a few times. The genes are TRBV4-1 and TRBJ1-1, with a weak D call TRBD1 (5 bases). The CDR3 length is 15 residues. Per germline, CDR1 MGHRA and CDR2 YSYEKL. The V gene lost 4 bases and the J gene lost 1 base, with 13 bases spanning the gap. CDR3 bases: TGCGCCAGCAGCCCCATTGGGGCCACGAACACTGAAGCTTTCTTT. Encoded protein: CASSPIGATNTEAFF.

This clonotype came up many times. This rearrangement joins TRBV7-2 to TRBJ2-2, with 11 bases fitting TRBD1. V shed 6 bases, J shed 5 bases, and the junction held 5 bases outside the gene matches. Germline V gene data show CDR1 as SGHTA and CDR2 as FQGNSA. CDR3 length equals 15 residues. The CDR3 region is CASSQGTGGTGELFF. The CDR3 region has the DNA TGTGCCAGCAGTCAGGGGACAGGGGGGACCGGGGAGCTGTTTTTT.

This clonotype was recorded many times. This chain uses TRBV10-3 with TRBJ2-5, with 12 positions matching TRBD2. Germline CDR1 and CDR2: ENHRY and SYGVKD. Trimming removed 0 bases from V and 5 bases from J; junction bases left unmatched: 7. This CDR3 has 17 amino acids. CDR3 DNA sequence: TGTGCCATCAGTGAGTCAGGTGGACTAGCGGGAATGGAGACCCAGTACTTC. It is translated as CAISESGGLAGMETQYF.

This clonotype was seen at least ten times. The chain is built from TRBV5-1 and TRBJ2-2; no firm D call. The germline V gene has CDR1 SGHRS and CDR2 YFSETQ. Trimming stripped 4 bases from V and 0 bases from J, with 7 bases between. The CDR3 covers 14 residues. CDR3 DNA: TGCGCCAGCAGCGTTACTACGAACACCGGGGAGCTGTTTTTT. Translation: CASSVTTNTGELFF. Together with reference TRBV5-1 and TRBJ2-2, the CDR3 gives the full variable domain: KAGVTQTPRYLIKTRGQQVTLSCSPISGHRSVSWYQQTPGQGLQFLFEYFSETQRNKGNFPGRFSGRQFSNSRSEMNVSTLELGDSALYLCASSVTTNTGELFFGEGSRLTVL.

This clonotype was observed many times. The chain carries TRBV7-2 and TRBJ2-1, with 7 positions matching TRBD2. Germline V lookup: CDR1 SGHTA, CDR2 FQGNSA. V dropped 1 base and J dropped 5; count of bases not matched to a gene: 2. CDR3 size: 14 residues. CDR3: CASSLGLADNEQFF. The CDR3 nucleotides are TGTGCCAGCAGCTTAGGGCTAGCGGACAATGAGCAGTTCTTC.

This clonotype has at least ten counts. The gene calls are TRBV11-2 and TRBJ1-3; no reliable D call. V shed 0 bases and J shed 3 bases, with 12 bases lying between them. This CDR3 has 16 residues. The V gene's germline CDR1 is SGHAT and CDR2 FQNNGV. CDR3 sequence (DNA): TGTGCCAGCAGCTTAGATCCTGGACCTTTTGGAAACACCATATATTTT. It specifies CASSLDPGPFGNTIYF.

This clonotype was recorded at least ten times. The J gene is TRBJ2-7, the V gene TRBV11-1; TRBD1 matches at 9 bases. The length of the CDR3 is 17 residues. Unmatched junction bases numbered 8, after V lost 1 base and J lost 1 base. Germline-derived CDR1 and CDR2 are SGHAT and FQDESV (reference sequence). The CDR3 DNA is TGTGCCAGCAGCTTAGGAGAAACCGGGACAGGGTCCTACGAGCAGTACTTC. Protein: CASSLGETGTGSYEQYF.

This clonotype has at least ten counts. The rearrangement links TRBV5-1 to TRBJ2-1, with 16 bases aligning to TRBD2. There are 18 residues in the CDR3. Trimming at V came to 4 bases and at J to 7 bases, leaving 11 bases not matched to a gene. Germline loops: CDR1 SGHRS, CDR2 YFSETQ. The DNA of the CDR3 is TGCGCCAGCAGCAACGGGGGACTAGCGGGAGGGCCTTGGAATGAGCAGTTCTTC. Amino acid sequence: CASSNGGLAGGPWNEQFF. Looking up the rest from reference TRBV5-1 and TRBJ2-1 gives the full variable domain: KAGVTQTPRYLIKTRGQQVTLSCSPISGHRSVSWYQQTPGQGLQFLFEYFSETQRNKGNFPGRFSGRQFSNSRSEMNVSTLELGDSALYLCASSNGGLAGGPWNEQFFGPGTRLTVL.

At least ten counts were recorded for this clonotype. V and J are TRBV11-2 and TRBJ2-5, with D hard to call. Per the germline V gene, CDR1 is SGHAT and CDR2 is FQNNGV. Between the trimmed V and J ends, which lost 5 bases and 0 bases, there was a span of 10 bases. The CDR3 has 14 amino acids. The DNA for the CDR3 is TGTGCCAGCAGCAGGTCTCCGTACCAAGAGACCCAGTACTTC. Protein: CASSRSPYQETQYF. Using reference TRBV11-2 and TRBJ2-5 for the parts outside the CDR3, the full variable domain is EAGVAQSPRYKIIEKRQSVAFWCNPISGHATLYWYQQILGQGPKLLIQFQNNGVVDDSQLPKDRFSAERLKGVDSTLKIQPAKLEDSAVYLCASSRSPYQETQYFGPGTRLLVL.

This clonotype was detected many times. The chain has TRBV6-5 and TRBJ2-7; D unresolved. Trimming stripped 0 bases from V and 5 bases from J, with 11 bases between. The CDR3 spans 14 residues. The germline V gene encodes CDR1 MNHEY and CDR2 SVGAGI. The chain's CDR3 is CASSYSIGSNEQYF. The CDR3 DNA follows: TGTGCCAGCAGTTACTCTATAGGGTCGAACGAGCAGTACTTC.

This clonotype has a count of ten or more. V usage is TRBV28 and J usage is TRBJ2-7; D remains ambiguous. V lost 5 bases to trimming and J lost 7 bases, with 18 bases between them. The CDR3 has 14 residues. The germline V gene has CDR1 MDHEN and CDR2 SYDVKM. The CDR3 spells CASSLDPIRTEQYF. In DNA, the CDR3 is TGTGCCAGCAGTCTGGACCCCATCCGTACAGAGCAGTACTTC.

This clonotype occurred many times. This chain uses TRBV7-2 with TRBJ2-3, with TRBD2 matching 10 bases. V lost 5 bases to trimming and J lost 6 bases; unmatched junction nucleotides: 8. Germline CDR1 SGHTA, CDR2 FQGNSA. The CDR3 is made up of 15 amino acids. CDR3 in amino acids: CASSTTSGATDTQYF. In DNA, the CDR3 is TGTGCCAGCAGCACCACTAGCGGGGCGACGGATACGCAGTATTTT.

Ten or more counts support this clonotype. The chain couples TRBV20-1 to TRBJ2-1, with 7 bases identical to TRBD1. Germline-derived CDR1 and CDR2 are DFQATT and SNEGSKA (reference sequence). The CDR3 covers 14 residues. V was clipped by 7 bases and J by 7 bases; unmatched bases: 13. The CDR3, as DNA: TGCAGTGGGATCGACAGGGTTGGTTTGAATGAGCAGTTCTTC. Its translation is CSGIDRVGLNEQFF.

This clonotype was seen many times. This chain joins TRBV6-2 or TRBV6-3 and TRBJ1-1; D is undetermined. Germline CDR1 and CDR2: MNHEY and SVGEGT. The CDR3 spans 12 residues. V lost 4 bases and J 5 bases, leaving 8 bases between the germline ends. The CDR3 spells CASSFTATEAFF. The CDR3 DNA reads TGTGCCAGCAGTTTTACAGCTACTGAAGCTTTCTTT.

This clonotype was counted many times. CDR3 nucleotides: TGTGCCAGCAGTTACTCGATGACCGGGACAGCAGATACGCAGTATTTT. This sequence encodes CASSYSMTGTADTQYF. The V call is TRBV6-2 or TRBV6-3, the J call TRBJ2-3; 7 nucleotides agree with TRBD1. The germline CDR1 and CDR2 sequences are MNHEY and SVGEGT. The CDR3 has 16 residues. V lost 0 bases, J lost 4 bases, and 7 bases stayed unmatched.

The chain links TRBV5-5 to TRBJ2-5; TRBD1 matches 10 bases. The length of the CDR3 is 15 residues. V trimming: 0 bases; J trimming: 4 bases; junction bases outside the gene matches: 3. Looked up from germline, CDR1 is SGHKS and CDR2 is YYEKEE (reference sequence). This CDR3 reads CASSLAGQGRETQYF. The CDR3 coding sequence is TGTGCCAGCAGCTTGGCGGGACAGGGGAGAGAGACCCAGTACTTC.

This clonotype came up many times. The CDR3 spells CSAIMRGGQGLVQPQHF. CDR3 bases: TGCAGTGCTATAATGCGCGGGGGACAGGGGTTGGTTCAGCCCCAGCATTTT. The chain joins TRBV20-1 to TRBJ1-5; 10 bases fit TRBD1. Germline CDR1 is DFQATT and CDR2 is SNEGSKA (reference sequence). The CDR3 runs 17 residues. V was pared by 4 bases and J by 6 bases, with 15 bases of the junction left unmatched.

The chain couples TRBV20-1 to TRBJ2-1; 9 bases are a match to TRBD1. The ends lost 2 bases at V and 9 bases at J; junction bases unmatched: 2. Germline V CDR1 and CDR2: DFQATT, SNEGSKA (reference sequence). The CDR3 has 12 amino acids. The CDR3 is CSARTGGSEQFF. CDR3 sequence (DNA): TGCAGTGCTAGAACAGGGGGCAGTGAGCAGTTCTTC.

There are many counts of this clonotype. The gene calls are TRBV20-1 and TRBJ1-6; 9 bases map to TRBD1. J lost 8 bases, V lost 3 bases, and 8 bases had no gene match. CDR3 size: 15 residues. Germline lookup yields CDR1 DFQATT and CDR2 SNEGSKA (reference sequence). The CDR3 loop reads CSASTRTGADSPLHF. The CDR3 nucleotides read TGCAGTGCTAGCACCCGGACAGGGGCGGATTCACCCCTCCACTTT.

The gene calls are TRBV28 and TRBJ1-3; D is possibly TRBD1 (5 bases). CDR3 size: 13 residues. V was trimmed by 4 bases and J by 5 bases, leaving 9 bases between them. Germline CDR1 reads MDHEN; CDR2 reads SYDVKM. CDR3 amino acids: CASSSGIRNTIYF. Here the CDR3 DNA reads TGTGCCAGCAGTTCAGGGATACGAAACACCATATATTTT.

The table lists this clonotype with many counts. The chain carries TRBV12-3 or TRBV12-4 and TRBJ2-1; TRBD2 agrees at 14 bases. J lost 2 bases, V lost 6 bases, and 15 bases had no gene match. The length of the CDR3 is 20 residues. The chain's CDR3 is CASSNPPGLAGESPYNEQFF. The CDR3 nucleotides read TGTGCCAGCAGCAACCCGCCGGGACTAGCGGGAGAGAGCCCCTACAATGAGCAGTTCTTC.